Sequencing of this T cell receptor (beta chain) was carried out in a study of regulatory T cells in long-lasting Graves disease. Germline CDR1 reads SGHVS; CDR2 reads FNYEAQ. V was shortened by 5 bases and J by 5 bases, with 22 bases between the two germline ends. The CDR3 loop spans 16 amino acids. Relying on iRepertoire HTBI primers and Arm-PCR of CDR3 regions, the team built TCR beta libraries. TCRdb itself ran the multiplex PCR reads through MiXCR, one entry per CDR3 protein. Here the sample spans 400,000 to 500,000 distinct CDR3 sequences, less than 20% being singletons. This sample's time point: newly diagnosed GD, antithyroid drugs for less than 3 months. After RNA was extracted from PBMCs, the TCR library was made from it. These data were also filed under a second study, of T cells in Graves' hyperthyroidism and ophthalmopathy.

V and J are TRBV7-6 and TRBJ2-7; possible D gene TRBD1, 6 bases. Sequences were derived from peripheral blood mononuclear cells (PBMCs), sampled at new diagnosis, from a patient treated with antithyroid drugs. This TCR was sampled from a woman between 25 and 40 years old with Graves disease. CDR3 in amino acids: CASSPLGRGGRDEQYF. In nucleotides, the CDR3 is TGTGCCAGCAGCCCCCTGGGCAGGGGCGGGCGGGACGAGCAGTACTTC.